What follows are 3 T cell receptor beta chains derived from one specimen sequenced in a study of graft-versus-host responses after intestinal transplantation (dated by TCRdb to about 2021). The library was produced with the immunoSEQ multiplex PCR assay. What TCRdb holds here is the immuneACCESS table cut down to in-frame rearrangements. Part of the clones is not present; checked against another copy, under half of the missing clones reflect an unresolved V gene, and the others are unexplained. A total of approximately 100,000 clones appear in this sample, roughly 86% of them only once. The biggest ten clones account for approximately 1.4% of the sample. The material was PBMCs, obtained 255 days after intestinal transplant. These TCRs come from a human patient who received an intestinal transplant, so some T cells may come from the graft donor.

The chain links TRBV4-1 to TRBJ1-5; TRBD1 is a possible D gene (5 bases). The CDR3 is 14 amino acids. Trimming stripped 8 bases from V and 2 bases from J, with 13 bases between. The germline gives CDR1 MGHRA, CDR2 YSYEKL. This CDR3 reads CASGYRIGNQPQHF. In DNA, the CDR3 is TGCGCCAGCGGATACAGGATTGGCAATCAGCCCCAGCATTTT.

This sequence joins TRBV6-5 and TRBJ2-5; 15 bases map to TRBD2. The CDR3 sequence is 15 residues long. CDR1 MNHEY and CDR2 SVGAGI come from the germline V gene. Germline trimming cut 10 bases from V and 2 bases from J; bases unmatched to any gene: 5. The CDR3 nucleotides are TGTGCCACCGGGACTAGCGGGGGGACACAAGAGACCCAGTACTTC. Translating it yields CATGTSGGTQETQYF.

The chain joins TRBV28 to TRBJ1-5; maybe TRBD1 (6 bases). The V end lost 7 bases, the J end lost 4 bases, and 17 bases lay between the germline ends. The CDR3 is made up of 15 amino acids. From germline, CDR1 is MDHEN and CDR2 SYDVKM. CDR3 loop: CASTETGRGNQPQHF. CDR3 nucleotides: TGTGCCAGCACCGAAACAGGGAGGGGAAATCAGCCCCAGCATTTT.